This T cell receptor (beta chain) was identified during a study of neurological immune-mediated disorders. This clonotype was seen repeatedly, ten times or more. CDR1 and CDR2 (germline): SQVTM, ANQGSEA. The CDR3 sequence is 16 residues long. J gave up 1 base and V 0 bases, and 5 bases lay outside the gene matches. cDNA was made by 5'RACE with 10-nucleotide random UMIs. TCRdb recomputed calls from the 5' RACE reads with MiXCR, one row per CDR3 protein. The data show 65,000 to 75,000 distinct CDR3 sequences, roughly 5.6% seen once. The sequencing input was PBMCs. This sequence was found in a human donor with multiple sclerosis. The donor label of this sample is uncertain. V is TRBV29-1 and J is TRBJ2-1, with TRBD1 matching over 8 bases. CDR3 bases: TGCAGCGTTGAAGAAACCGGGACAGGATCCTACAATGAGCAGTTCTTC. Residues: CSVEETGTGSYNEQFF.